Below are 20 T cell receptor beta chains sequenced from a single sample in a study of breast tumors, draining lymph nodes, adjacent tissues. Samples came from axillary lymph nodes draining the breast cancer. Each CDR3 protein gets one entry after TCRdb re-called the multiplex PCR reads with MiXCR. The sample holds about 230,000 distinct CDR3 sequences, about 32% seen once. Sequenced material: axillary lymph node tissue. The source is a female donor with breast cancer. Some clones in this sample may be carry-over from other donors' samples.

This clonotype was recorded many times. The J gene is TRBJ2-7, the V gene TRBV6-6; 9 bases agree with TRBD2. Germline loops: CDR1 MNHNY, CDR2 SVGAGI (reference sequence). The CDR3 has 18 amino acids. Unmatched junction bases numbered 16, after V lost 6 bases and J lost 1 base. For the CDR3, the DNA is TGTGCCAGCAGACCCGACTTTGATTTAGCGGGAGCATCCTACGAGCAGTACTTC. Protein sequence: CASRPDFDLAGASYEQYF.

This clonotype was recorded many times. The gene calls are TRBV6-5 and TRBJ1-4; D is perhaps TRBD1 (5 bases). The CDR3 contains 14 residues. The germline V gene encodes CDR1 MNHEY and CDR2 SVGAGI. V lost 2 bases to trimming and J lost 7 bases, with 11 bases between them. The CDR3 here is CASSYGGVGEKLFF. Here the CDR3 DNA reads TGTGCCAGCAGTTACGGAGGGGTGGGTGAAAAACTGTTTTTT.

A few counts support this clonotype. The chain carries TRBV7-6 and TRBJ1-1; no clear D gene. V shed 1 base and J shed 1 base, with 7 bases lying between them. The CDR3 consists of 14 residues. Looked up from germline, CDR1 is SGHVS and CDR2 is FNYEAQ. The CDR3 region has the DNA TGTGCCAGCAGCTTAGGAAATCAGAACACTGAAGCTTTCTTT. It specifies CASSLGNQNTEAFF.

This clonotype was counted ten times or more. The V gene is TRBV7-2, the J gene TRBJ2-3; D gene unclear. The V end was cut by 4 bases, the J end by 5 bases, with 10 bases between. The CDR3 runs 13 residues. From germline, CDR1 is SGHTA and CDR2 FQGNSA. CDR3 sequence reads: CASSSHPGDTQYF. The CDR3 coding sequence is TGTGCCAGCAGCTCGCATCCGGGAGATACGCAGTATTTT.

At least ten counts were recorded for this clonotype. The genes are TRBV4-1 and TRBJ2-2; D unresolved. Germline V lookup: CDR1 MGHRA, CDR2 YSYEKL. CDR3 size: 17 residues. The V and J ends lost 1 base and 5 bases respectively, with 17 bases between them. This chain's CDR3 is CASSQVDLGFLTGELFF. In DNA, the CDR3 is TGCGCCAGCAGCCAAGTTGATCTGGGGTTCCTTACCGGGGAGCTGTTTTTT.

This clonotype was recorded at least ten times. This chain connects TRBV7-6 to TRBJ1-4; D not resolved. CDR1 and CDR2 from the germline V gene are SGHVS and FNYEAQ. Trimming pared 0 bases from V and 3 bases from J, leaving 11 bases between. This CDR3 has 16 amino acids. CDR3 sequence reads: CASSLAVGRANEKLFF. The CDR3 DNA reads as TGTGCCAGCAGCTTAGCGGTCGGGCGGGCTAATGAAAAACTGTTTTTT.

The table lists this clonotype with many counts. The rearrangement joins TRBV5-8 to TRBJ2-5; the D is unclear. Germline values: CDR1 SGHTS, CDR2 YDEGEE. V was clipped by 0 bases and J by 2 bases, with 17 bases between them. The CDR3 spans 17 residues. The CDR3 protein is CASSLAWTAVRQETQYF. The CDR3 DNA reads TGTGCCAGCAGCTTGGCCTGGACGGCGGTCCGACAAGAGACCCAGTACTTC.

This clonotype showed up many times. The chain uses TRBV12-3 or TRBV12-4 and TRBJ1-6, with a weak D call TRBD1 (6 bases). V lost 3 bases, J lost 6 bases, and 9 bases lay in between. The CDR3 covers 14 residues. CDR3 amino acids: CASSLGAFNSPLHF. As DNA, the CDR3 is TGTGCCAGCAGTTTGGGGGCTTTTAATTCACCCCTCCACTTT.

Ten or more counts support this clonotype. The rearrangement uses TRBV2 and TRBJ2-4; 8 bases agree with TRBD1. From germline, CDR1 is SNHLY and CDR2 FYNNEI. The length of the CDR3 is 15 residues. V lost 6 bases and J lost 0; bases outside the gene matches: 4. The CDR3 nucleotides read TGTGCCAGCAGAGCGGACAGGGCAGCCAAAAACATTCAGTACTTC. Residues: CASRADRAAKNIQYF. The variable domain in full, with the rest retrieved from reference TRBV2 and TRBJ2-4, is EPEVTQTPSHQVTQMGQEVILRCVPISNHLYFYWYRQILGQKVEFLVSFYNNEISEKSEIFDDQFSVERPDGSNFTLKIRSTKLEDSAMYFCASRADRAAKNIQYFGAGTRLSVL.

The V gene is TRBV5-5, the J gene TRBJ1-2; D uncertain. Germline V lookup: CDR1 SGHKS, CDR2 YYEKEE (reference sequence). The CDR3 is 13 residues long. Trimming removed 0 bases at V and 12 bases at J, with 15 bases between. CDR3 residues: CASSLEASGGNTF. The CDR3 DNA sequence: TGTGCCAGCAGCTTGGAGGCTTCGGGTGGAAACACCTTC.

This clonotype was observed many times. The V gene is TRBV7-9, the J gene TRBJ2-1; D is unresolved. Germline lookup yields CDR1 SEHNR and CDR2 FQNEAQ (reference sequence). Trimming removed 3 bases at V and 6 bases at J, with 12 bases between. This CDR3 is 14 amino acids long. CDR3 DNA sequence: TGTGCCAGCAGCTTCGGACGCCAGTTCAATGAGCAGTTCTTC. Translated, it gives CASSFGRQFNEQFF.

At least ten counts were recorded for this clonotype. CDR3 sequence reads: CASSVVGGALETQYF. CDR3 DNA sequence: TGTGCCAGCAGTGTGGTCGGGGGGGCCCTGGAGACCCAGTACTTC. V and J are TRBV2 and TRBJ2-5; 8 nucleotides line up with TRBD2. V lost 4 bases, J lost 5 bases, and 9 bases stayed unmatched. The CDR3 is 15 amino acids. CDR1 is SNHLY, CDR2 FYNNEI, per germline.

The V and J genes are TRBV7-2 and TRBJ1-4, with D possibly being TRBD1 (6 bases). The CDR3 extends over 14 amino acids. Trimming cost V 4 bases and J 3 bases, with 9 bases left between them. Germline loops: CDR1 SGHTA, CDR2 FQGNSA. CDR3 amino acids: CTSSSRQANEKLFF. The CDR3 coding sequence is TGTACCAGCAGCTCAAGACAGGCTAATGAAAAACTGTTTTTT.

In its sample, this clonotype was seen once. The V gene is TRBV2, the J gene TRBJ2-5, with a weak D call TRBD2 (5 bases). CDR3 length equals 12 residues. Trimming stripped 8 bases from V and 5 bases from J, with 12 bases between. The V gene's germline CDR1 is SNHLY and CDR2 FYNNEI. The CDR3 DNA reads TGTGCCAGCGGGAGAGTCGCGGAGACCCAGTACTTC. It encodes CASGRVAETQYF.

In this sample, this clonotype turned up many times. Germline is not matched at one junction end, which may reflect a read error. J is TRBJ2-7 and V is TRBV6-2 or TRBV6-3, with 10 bases aligning to TRBD1. CDR1 is MNHEY, CDR2 SVGEGT, per germline. CDR3 length equals 15 residues. CDR3 residues: CASSDSGTGVYEQYF. The CDR3 region has the DNA TGTGCCAGCAGTGACTCCGGGACAGGGGTCTACGAGCAGTACTTC.

This clonotype was counted at least ten times. The chain employs TRBV12-3 or TRBV12-4 and TRBJ1-5, with D unclear. V was pared by 1 base and J by 0 bases, with 7 bases between. The CDR3 is made up of 15 amino acids. The CDR3 nucleotides read TGTGCCAGCAGTTTAGACGGTTCTAGCAATCAGCCCCAGCATTTT. This gives the protein CASSLDGSSNQPQHF.

To note about this clonotype: A clone one base away is much larger, so this may be a read error. The V gene is TRBV6-5, the J gene TRBJ2-7; D ambiguous. The CDR3 consists of 11 residues. Germline loops: CDR1 MNHEY, CDR2 SVGAGI. Trimming left V 6 bases short and J 5 bases short, with 8 bases between. Here the CDR3 reads CASRQRHEQYF. The CDR3 bases are TGTGCCAGCAGGCAGCGCCACGAGCAGTACTTC.

Note on this clonotype: The junction does not match germline at one end; this may be a read error. The CDR3 here is CARRPPGLPYEQYF. In nucleotides, the CDR3 is TGTGCCCGCAGACCGCCGGGACTGCCCTACGAGCAGTACTTC. J is TRBJ2-7 and V is TRBV6-2 or TRBV6-3; tentative D call: TRBD2 (6 bases). The CDR3 covers 14 residues. Germline V gene data show CDR1 as MNHEY and CDR2 as SVGEGT.

This clonotype was seen ten or more times. This chain uses TRBV14 with TRBJ2-1, with unresolved D. The germline gives CDR1 SGHDN, CDR2 FVKESK. CDR3 length: 11 amino acids. V gave up 1 base and J gave up 6 bases, with 1 base separating them. As DNA, the CDR3 is TGTGCCAGCAGCCAAGGCAATGAGCAGTTCTTC. The encoded protein is CASSQGNEQFF.

The sample holds many counts of this clonotype. V is TRBV9 and J is TRBJ2-5; possible D gene TRBD1, 6 bases. Germline V CDR1 and CDR2: SGDLS, YYNGEE. Trimming shortened V by 2 bases and J by 2 bases, and 10 bases separated the two germline ends. The CDR3 loop spans 14 amino acids. In nucleotides, the CDR3 is TGTGCCAGCAGCGTCGGACAGATACAAGAGACCCAGTACTTC. Residues: CASSVGQIQETQYF. The whole variable domain, remainder taken from reference TRBV9 and TRBJ2-5, is DSGVTQTPKHLITATGQRVTLRCSPRSGDLSVYWYQQSLDQGLQFLIQYYNGEERAKGNILERFSAQQFPDLHSELNLSSLELGDSALYFCASSVGQIQETQYFGPGTRLLVL.